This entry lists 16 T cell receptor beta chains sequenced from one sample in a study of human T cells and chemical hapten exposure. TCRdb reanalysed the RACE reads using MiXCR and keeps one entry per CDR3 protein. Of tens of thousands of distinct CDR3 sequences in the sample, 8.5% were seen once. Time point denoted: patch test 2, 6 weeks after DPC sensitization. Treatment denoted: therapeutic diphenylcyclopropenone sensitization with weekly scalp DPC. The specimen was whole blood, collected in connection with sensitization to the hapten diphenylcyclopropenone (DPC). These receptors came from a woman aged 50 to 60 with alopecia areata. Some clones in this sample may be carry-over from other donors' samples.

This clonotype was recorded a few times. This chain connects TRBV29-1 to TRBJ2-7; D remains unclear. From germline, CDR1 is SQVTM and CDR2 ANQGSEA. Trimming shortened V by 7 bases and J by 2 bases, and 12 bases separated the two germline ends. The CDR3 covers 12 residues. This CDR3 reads CSAKDNPYEQYF. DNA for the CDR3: TGCAGCGCTAAAGATAACCCCTACGAGCAGTACTTC.

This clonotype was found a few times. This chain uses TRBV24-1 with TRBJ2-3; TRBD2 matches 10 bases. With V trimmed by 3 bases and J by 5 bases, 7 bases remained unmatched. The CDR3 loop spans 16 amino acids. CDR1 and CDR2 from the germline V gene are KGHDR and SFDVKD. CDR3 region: CATSDGASGGGDTQYF. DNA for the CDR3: TGTGCCACCAGTGATGGGGCTAGCGGGGGCGGAGATACGCAGTATTTT.

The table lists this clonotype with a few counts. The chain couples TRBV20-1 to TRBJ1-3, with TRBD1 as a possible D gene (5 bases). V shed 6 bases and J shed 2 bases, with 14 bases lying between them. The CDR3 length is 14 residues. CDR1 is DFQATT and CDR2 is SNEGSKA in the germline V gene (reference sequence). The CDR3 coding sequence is TGCAGTGCAAGCAGGGACCCTGCTGGAAACACCATATATTTT. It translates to CSASRDPAGNTIYF.

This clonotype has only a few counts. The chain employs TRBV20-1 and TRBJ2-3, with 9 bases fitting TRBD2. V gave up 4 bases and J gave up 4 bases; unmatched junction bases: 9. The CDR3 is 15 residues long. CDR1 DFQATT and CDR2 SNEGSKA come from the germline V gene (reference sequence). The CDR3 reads CSATLPSGAPDTQYF. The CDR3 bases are TGCAGTGCTACCCTCCCTAGCGGGGCCCCAGATACGCAGTATTTT.

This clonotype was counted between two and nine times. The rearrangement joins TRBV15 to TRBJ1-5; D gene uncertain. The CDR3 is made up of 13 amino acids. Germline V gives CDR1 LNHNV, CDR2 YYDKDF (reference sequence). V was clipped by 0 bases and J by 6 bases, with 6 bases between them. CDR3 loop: CATSRDPSQPQHF. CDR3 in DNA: TGTGCCACCAGCAGAGATCCGAGTCAGCCCCAGCATTTT.

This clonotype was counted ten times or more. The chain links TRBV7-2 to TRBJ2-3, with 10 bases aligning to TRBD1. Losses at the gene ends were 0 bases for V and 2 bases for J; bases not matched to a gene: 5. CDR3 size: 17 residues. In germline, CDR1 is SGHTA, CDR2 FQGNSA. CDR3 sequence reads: CASSLAGTGAFTDTQYF. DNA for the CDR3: TGTGCCAGCAGCTTAGCAGGGACAGGGGCTTTCACAGATACGCAGTATTTT.

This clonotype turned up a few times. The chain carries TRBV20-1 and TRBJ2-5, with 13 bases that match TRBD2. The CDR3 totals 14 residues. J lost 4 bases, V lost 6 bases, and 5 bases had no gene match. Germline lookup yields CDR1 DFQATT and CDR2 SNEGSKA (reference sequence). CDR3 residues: CSADTSGRAETQYF. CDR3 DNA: TGCAGTGCCGACACTAGCGGGAGGGCAGAGACCCAGTACTTC.

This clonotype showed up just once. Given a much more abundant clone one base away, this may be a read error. The CDR3 DNA is TGTGCCAGCAGCCTCCGGACCTTAGGGGGAGAGACCAAGTACTTC. Its translation is CASSLRTLGGETKYF. The gene calls are TRBV7-8 and TRBJ2-5; possible D gene TRBD1, 6 bases. Germline V gene data show CDR1 as SGHVS and CDR2 as FQNEAQ. The CDR3 is 15 amino acids.

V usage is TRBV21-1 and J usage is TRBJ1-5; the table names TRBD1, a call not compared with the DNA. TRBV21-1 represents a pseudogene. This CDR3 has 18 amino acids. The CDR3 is CASSKVGVNRVWGQPQHF. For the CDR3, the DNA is TGTGCCAGCAGCAAAGTGGGGGTTAACAGGGTTTGGGGTCAGCCCCAGCATTTT.

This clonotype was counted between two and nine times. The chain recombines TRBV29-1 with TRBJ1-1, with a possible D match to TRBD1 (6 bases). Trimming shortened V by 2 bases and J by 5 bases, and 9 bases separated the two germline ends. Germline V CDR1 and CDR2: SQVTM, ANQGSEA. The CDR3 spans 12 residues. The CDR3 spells CSVERQGTEAFF. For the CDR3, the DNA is TGCAGCGTTGAACGCCAGGGGACTGAAGCTTTCTTT.

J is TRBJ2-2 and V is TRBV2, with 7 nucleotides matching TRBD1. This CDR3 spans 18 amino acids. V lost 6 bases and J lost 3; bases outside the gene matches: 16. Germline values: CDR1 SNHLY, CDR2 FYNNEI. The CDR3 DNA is TGTGCCAGCAGGGAACAGCCTAAGGGGGCTGGTTACACCGGGGAGCTGTTTTTT. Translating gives CASREQPKGAGYTGELFF.

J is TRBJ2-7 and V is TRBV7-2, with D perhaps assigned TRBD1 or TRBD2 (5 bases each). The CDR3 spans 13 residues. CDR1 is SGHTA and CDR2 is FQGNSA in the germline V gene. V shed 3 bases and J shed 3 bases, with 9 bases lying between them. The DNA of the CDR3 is TGTGCCAGCAGCTTTGGGACCGTCTACGAGCAGTACTTC. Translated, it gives CASSFGTVYEQYF.

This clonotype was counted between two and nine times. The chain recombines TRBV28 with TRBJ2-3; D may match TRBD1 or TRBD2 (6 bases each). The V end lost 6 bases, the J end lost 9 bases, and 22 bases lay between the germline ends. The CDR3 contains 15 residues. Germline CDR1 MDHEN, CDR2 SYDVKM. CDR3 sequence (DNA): TGTGCCAGCAGGCCCCCCGGGGGCCGGGTTGGAACGCAGTATTTT. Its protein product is CASRPPGGRVGTQYF.

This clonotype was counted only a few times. CDR3 region: CASSERLAGGPQETQYF. In DNA, the CDR3 is TGTGCCAGCAGCGAAAGACTAGCGGGGGGCCCCCAAGAGACCCAGTACTTC. The genes are TRBV9 and TRBJ2-5; TRBD2 agrees at 13 bases. V lost 3 bases, J lost 1 base, and 6 bases stayed unmatched. CDR3 size: 17 residues. CDR1 is SGDLS and CDR2 is YYNGEE in the germline V gene.

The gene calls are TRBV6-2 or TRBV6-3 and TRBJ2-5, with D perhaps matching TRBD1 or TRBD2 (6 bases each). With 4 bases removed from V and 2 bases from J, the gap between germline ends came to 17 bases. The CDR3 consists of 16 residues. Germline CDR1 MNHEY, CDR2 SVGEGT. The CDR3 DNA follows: TGTGCCAGCAGTTCCCCGTTCAAGGGGGGTCAAGAGACCCAGTACTTC. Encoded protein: CASSSPFKGGQETQYF.

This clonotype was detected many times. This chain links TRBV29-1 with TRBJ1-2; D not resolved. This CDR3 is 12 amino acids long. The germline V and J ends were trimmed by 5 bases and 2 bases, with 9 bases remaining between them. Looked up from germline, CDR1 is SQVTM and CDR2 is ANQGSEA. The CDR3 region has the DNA TGCAGCGTTCGGACGGACAACTATGGCTACACCTTC. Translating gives CSVRTDNYGYTF.